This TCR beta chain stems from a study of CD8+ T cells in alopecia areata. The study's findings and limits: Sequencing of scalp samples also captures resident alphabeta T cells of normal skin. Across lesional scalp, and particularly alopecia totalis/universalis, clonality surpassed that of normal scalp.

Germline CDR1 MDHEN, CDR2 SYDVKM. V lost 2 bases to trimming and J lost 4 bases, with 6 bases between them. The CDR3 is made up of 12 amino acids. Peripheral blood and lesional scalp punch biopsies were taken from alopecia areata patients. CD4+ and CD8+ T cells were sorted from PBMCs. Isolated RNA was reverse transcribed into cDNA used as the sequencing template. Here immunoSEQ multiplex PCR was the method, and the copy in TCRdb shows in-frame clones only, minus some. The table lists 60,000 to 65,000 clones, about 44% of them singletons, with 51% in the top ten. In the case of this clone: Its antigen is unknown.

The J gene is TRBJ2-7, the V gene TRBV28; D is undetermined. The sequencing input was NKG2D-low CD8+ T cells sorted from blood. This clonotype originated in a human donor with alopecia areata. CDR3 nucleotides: TGTGCCAGCAGTTTAGGAGCTTACGAGCAGTACTTC. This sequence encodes CASSLGAYEQYF.